This note documents a single TCR beta chain sequence. The record originates from a study of PD-L1 blockade in urothelial cancer. V was trimmed by 5 bases and J by 1 base, leaving 11 bases between them. Germline V CDR1 and CDR2: MNHEY, SMNVEV (reference sequence). This CDR3 has 14 residues. Time point described: pretreatment peripheral blood. Synthetic TCR analog templates were added to each PCR reaction. Repertoires were generated with immunoSEQ multiplex PCR, while TCRdb's copy carries only in-frame clones and drops some. The table has approximately 18,000 clones, about 88% seen once. The sequence was obtained from a man between 65 and 79 years old with urothelial cancer. The starting material was PBMCs, obtained around atezolizumab (anti-PD-L1) treatment. The chain joins TRBV27 to TRBJ1-1; the D is unclear. The CDR3, as DNA: TGTGCCAGCAGTCCCCTCGGGAAGAACACTGAAGCTTTCTTT. It encodes CASSPLGKNTEAFF.